The entry below gives a single TCR beta chain sequence along with its context. The specificity of this receptor is unknown. Qualities for individual bases were not recorded, and no much larger clone is one base off. The receptor library was made with PCR. TCRdb lists the instrument as Illumina HiSeq 2500. To normalize quantification of the TCRbeta repertoire, the TCR libraries were built with molecular barcoding that relied on unique molecular identifiers. TCRdb's own reprocessing of the public reads used fastp at Q25 and MiXCR and kept productive beta chains. One record per CDR3 amino acid sequence lists the most common genes and DNA. The sample includes about 410,000 distinct CDR3 sequences, with around 21% observed a single time. In total, the top ten clones hold 3% to 4.5% of the sample. Trimming costs V 0 bases and J 0 bases, and their ends lie 6 bases apart. The germline V gene provides CDR1 SGHAT and CDR2 FQNNGV. Its CDR3 holds 14 amino acids, cysteine through phenylalanine. The retained sequence is limited to the CDR3, 42 bases, with the frame set at the first base.

These data are taken from a study of T-cell reconstitution after alpha-beta-depleted transplantation in children (dated by TCRdb to 2015 to 2016). Broadly, across the study: Using TCR repertoire profiling, the study quantitatively followed how T-cell immune reconstitution unfolded in children after TCRalphabeta/CD19-depleted allogeneic hematopoietic cell transplantation.

This sequence was found in a human donor who donated a stem cell graft to a child with acute myeloid leukemia. The specimen was PBMCs from the stem cell graft donor, collected from the stem cell graft. This chain is built from TRBV11-2 and TRBJ2-7, with the D gene not clear enough to name. CDR3 sequence: CASSLERASYEQYF. The DNA sequence follows: TGTGCCAGCAGCTTAGAACGGGCCTCCTACGAGCAGTACTTC.